This T cell receptor beta chain was recovered during a study of beta chain features in type 1 diabetes. Expressed TCRB transcripts were sequenced, since all the RNA that had been isolated was reverse transcribed. Some clones are missing from TCRdb's copy, which holds only in-frame ones; the method was immunoSEQ multiplex PCR. The sample has hundreds of thousands of clones, around 15% seen once. Comments on this clone: Its matching antigen is unknown.

V lost 5 bases and J 3 bases, leaving 16 bases between the germline ends. The CDR3 is 16 amino acids. Findings and caveats of the study: Shortening of TCRB CDR3s, moderate but significant, appeared in all four CD4+ subsets of Type 1 diabetes patients.

Sequencing was carried out using naive CD4+ T cells from blood. The TCR sequence derives from a man younger than 35 with type 1 diabetes. The genes are TRBV23-1 and TRBJ2-2; D may match TRBD1 or TRBD2 (5 bases each). TRBV23-1 is an open reading frame whose function is uncertain. The DNA of the CDR3 is TGCGCCAGCAGTTCTTCTGGTGAGGGGTACACCGGGGAGCTGTTTTTT. Its translation is CASSSSGEGYTGELFF.